Sequencing of this T cell receptor beta chain was carried out in a study of cytomegalovirus exposure and HLA in healthy donors. Overall study context: Earlier work reported approximately 100 million unique TCR beta sequences from some 180 million T cells. In an early release, HLA-typed donors contributed 77 million or so unique TCR sequences.

While unrecorded immune exposures were likely, the donors were nominally healthy when sampled. Study-wide results and limits: The authors assumed roughly uniform sequencing depth across donors for presence/absence analyses.

The PCR employed 60 Vbeta primers together with 13 Jbeta primers. Sequenced by immunoSEQ multiplex PCR; TCRdb stores in-frame clones only, minus some. The sample records more than 100,000 clones, more than 60% being singletons. In the case of this clone: Its antigen is not known.

The CDR3 spans 14 residues. Germline-derived CDR1 and CDR2 are GTSNPN and SVGIG (reference sequence). V was trimmed by 0 bases and J by 7 bases, leaving 10 bases between them. The clonotype comes from a young woman in good health and CMV-seronegative. Sequencing was carried out using PBMCs. The chain links TRBV30 to TRBJ1-6, with D possibly matching TRBD1 (5 bases). The CDR3 region is CAWSVPTANSPLHF. The CDR3 DNA sequence: TGTGCCTGGAGTGTACCGACAGCCAATTCACCCCTCCACTTT.